This T cell receptor (beta chain) was found in a study of graft-versus-host responses after intestinal transplantation. For the study at large: Each patient got anti-thymocyte globulin induction, then tacrolimus and steroids for around three years.

Findings of the study overall: Patients who carried graft-donor T cell macrochimerism also had high graft-versus-host to host-versus-graft clonal ratios in their allografts. GvH clones detected in recipient marrow included some appearing first in ileum or blood.

The length of the CDR3 is 17 residues. V lost 4 bases and J 0 bases, leaving 19 bases between the germline ends. The germline CDR1 and CDR2 sequences are SGHDT and YYEEEE. The repertoire was sequenced with immunoSEQ multiplex PCR; TCRdb's copy has only in-frame clones and lacks some. The data hold 20,000 to 25,000 clones, with approximately 92% observed a single time. In regard to this clone: Its antigen is not known.

The source was PBMCs, collected about 37 weeks after intestinal transplant. This TCR was recovered from a human patient who received an intestinal transplant, so some T cells may come from the graft donor. The V and J genes are TRBV5-6 and TRBJ1-1; D uncertain. The CDR3 here is CASSPLRMGAVNTEAFF. The CDR3 DNA reads as TGTGCCAGCAGCCCCCTTCGTATGGGCGCGGTGAACACTGAAGCTTTCTTT.